This T cell receptor (beta chain) came from a study of shared clonotypes between healthy human individuals. TCRdb's table, derived via immunoSEQ multiplex PCR, lists solely in-frame clones and lacks some. The data show under 2.5 million clones, with around 90% seen just once and 0.37% held by the top ten. This clone has just one count. Losses at the gene ends were 10 bases for V and 0 bases for J; bases not matched to a gene: 9. The CDR3 spans 16 residues. Looked up from germline, CDR1 is MNHEY and CDR2 is SMNVEV (reference sequence). The chain joins TRBV27 to TRBJ2-1, with 10 bases fitting TRBD2. The material sequenced was naive CD4+ T cells from PBMCs. The subset here: CD45RA+ positively selected. This TCR came from a man younger than 35 in good health. Some clones in this sample may be carry-over from other donors' samples. CDR3: CATYKAGGSSYNEQFF. CDR3 DNA: TGTGCCACCTATAAAGCGGGAGGGAGCTCCTACAATGAGCAGTTCTTC.